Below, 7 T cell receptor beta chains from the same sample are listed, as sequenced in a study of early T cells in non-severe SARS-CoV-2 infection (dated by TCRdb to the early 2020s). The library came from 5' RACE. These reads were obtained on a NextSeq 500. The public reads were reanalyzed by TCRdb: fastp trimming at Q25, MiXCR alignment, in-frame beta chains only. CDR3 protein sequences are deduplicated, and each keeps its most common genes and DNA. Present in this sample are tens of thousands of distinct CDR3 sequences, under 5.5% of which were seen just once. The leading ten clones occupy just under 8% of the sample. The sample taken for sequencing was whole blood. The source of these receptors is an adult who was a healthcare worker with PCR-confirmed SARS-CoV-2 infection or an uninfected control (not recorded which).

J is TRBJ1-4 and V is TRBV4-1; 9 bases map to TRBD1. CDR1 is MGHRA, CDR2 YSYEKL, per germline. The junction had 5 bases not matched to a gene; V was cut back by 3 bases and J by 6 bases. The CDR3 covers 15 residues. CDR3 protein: CASSQETGGDEKLFF. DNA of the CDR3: TGCGCCAGCAGCCAGGAGACAGGGGGTGATGAAAAACTGTTTTTT.

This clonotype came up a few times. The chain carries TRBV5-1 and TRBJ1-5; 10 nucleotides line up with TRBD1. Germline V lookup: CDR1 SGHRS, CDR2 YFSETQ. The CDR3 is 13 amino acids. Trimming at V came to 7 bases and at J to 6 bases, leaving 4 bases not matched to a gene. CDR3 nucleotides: TGCGCCAGCGGACAGGGGGACGGTCAGCCCCAGCATTTT. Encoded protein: CASGQGDGQPQHF.

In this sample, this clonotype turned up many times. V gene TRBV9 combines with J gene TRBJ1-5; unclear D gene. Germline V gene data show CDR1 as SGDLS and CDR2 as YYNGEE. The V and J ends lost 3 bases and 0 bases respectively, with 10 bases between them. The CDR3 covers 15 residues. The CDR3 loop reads CASSASSNSNQPQHF. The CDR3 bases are TGTGCCAGCAGCGCCAGTTCAAATAGCAATCAGCCCCAGCATTTT.

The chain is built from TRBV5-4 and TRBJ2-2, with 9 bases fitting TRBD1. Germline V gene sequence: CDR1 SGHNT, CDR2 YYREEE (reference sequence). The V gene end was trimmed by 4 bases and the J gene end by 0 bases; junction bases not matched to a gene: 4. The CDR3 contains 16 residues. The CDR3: CASSARQGANTGELFF. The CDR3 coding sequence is TGTGCCAGCAGCGCCCGACAGGGGGCGAACACCGGGGAGCTGTTTTTT.

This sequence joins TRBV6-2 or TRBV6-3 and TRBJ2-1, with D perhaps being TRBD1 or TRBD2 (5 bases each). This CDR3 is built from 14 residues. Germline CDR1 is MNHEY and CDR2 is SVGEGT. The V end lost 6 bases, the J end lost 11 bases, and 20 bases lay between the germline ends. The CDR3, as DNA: TGTGCCAGCAGCCGCCGGGGACCTTCCGGCAAGCAGTTCTTC. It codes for CASSRRGPSGKQFF.

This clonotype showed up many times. The CDR3 bases are TGTGCCAGCAGTTTGGGTTTTGTTGCGGGCTATAATTCACCCCTCCACTTT. It yields the protein CASSLGFVAGYNSPLHF. V gene TRBV28 combines with J gene TRBJ1-6, with D unclear. CDR1 and CDR2 (germline): MDHEN, SYDVKM. Trimming pared 3 bases from V and 3 bases from J, leaving 15 bases between. The CDR3 extends over 17 amino acids. Based on the CDR3 plus reference TRBV28 and TRBJ1-6, the full variable domain is DVKVTQSSRYLVKRTGEKVFLECVQDMDHENMFWYRQDPGLGLRLIYFSYDVKMKEKGDIPEGYSVSREKKERFSLILESASTNQTSMYLCASSLGFVAGYNSPLHFGNGTRLTVT.

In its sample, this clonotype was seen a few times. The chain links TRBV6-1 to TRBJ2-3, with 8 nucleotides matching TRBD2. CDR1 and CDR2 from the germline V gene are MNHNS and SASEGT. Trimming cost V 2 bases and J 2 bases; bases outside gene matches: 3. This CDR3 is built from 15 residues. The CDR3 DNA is TGTGCCAGCAGTGAATTAGCGGGGAACACAGATACGCAGTATTTT. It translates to CASSELAGNTDTQYF.